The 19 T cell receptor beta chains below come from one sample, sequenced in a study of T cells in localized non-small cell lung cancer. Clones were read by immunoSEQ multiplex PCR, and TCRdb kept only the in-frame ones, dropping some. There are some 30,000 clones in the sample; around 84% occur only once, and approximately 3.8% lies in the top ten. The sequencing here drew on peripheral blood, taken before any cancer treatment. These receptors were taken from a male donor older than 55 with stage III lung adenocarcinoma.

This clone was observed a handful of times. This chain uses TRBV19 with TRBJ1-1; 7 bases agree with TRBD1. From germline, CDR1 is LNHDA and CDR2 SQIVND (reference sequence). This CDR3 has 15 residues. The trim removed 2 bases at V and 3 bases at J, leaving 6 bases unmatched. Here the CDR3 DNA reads TGTGCCAGTAGTATAAGGGGGCGTAGGGACACTGAAGCTTTCTTT. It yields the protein CASSIRGRRDTEAFF.

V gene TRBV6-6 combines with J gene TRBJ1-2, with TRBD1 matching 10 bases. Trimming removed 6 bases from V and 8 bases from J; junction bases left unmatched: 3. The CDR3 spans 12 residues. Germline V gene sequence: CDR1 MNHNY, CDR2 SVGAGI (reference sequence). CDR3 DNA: TGTGCCAGCAGAGGGACAGGGGACGGCTACACCTTC. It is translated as CASRGTGDGYTF.

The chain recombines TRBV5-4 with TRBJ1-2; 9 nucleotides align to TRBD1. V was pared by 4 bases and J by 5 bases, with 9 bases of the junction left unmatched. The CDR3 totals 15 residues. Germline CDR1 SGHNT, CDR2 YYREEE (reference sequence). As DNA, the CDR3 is TGTGCCAGCAGCACACGGACAGGGGAGCTTTATGGCTACACCTTC. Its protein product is CASSTRTGELYGYTF.

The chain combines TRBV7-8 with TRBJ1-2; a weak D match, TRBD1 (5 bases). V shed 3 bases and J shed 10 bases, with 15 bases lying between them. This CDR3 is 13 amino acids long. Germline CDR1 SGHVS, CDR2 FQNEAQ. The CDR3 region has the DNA TGTGCCAGCAGCTTGGGGGGAAGTGGCAACTACACCTTC. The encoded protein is CASSLGGSGNYTF.

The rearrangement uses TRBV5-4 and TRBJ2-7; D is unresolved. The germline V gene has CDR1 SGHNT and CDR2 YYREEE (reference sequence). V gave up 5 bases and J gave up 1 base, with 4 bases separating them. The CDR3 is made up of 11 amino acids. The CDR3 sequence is CASSSSYEQYF. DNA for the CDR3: TGTGCCAGCAGTTCTTCCTACGAGCAGTACTTC.

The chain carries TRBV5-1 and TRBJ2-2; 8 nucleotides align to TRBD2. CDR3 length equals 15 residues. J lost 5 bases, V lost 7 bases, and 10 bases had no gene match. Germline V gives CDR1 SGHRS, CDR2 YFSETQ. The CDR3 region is CASRAGEHRTGELFF. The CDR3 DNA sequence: TGCGCCAGCCGAGCGGGAGAACATCGAACCGGGGAGCTGTTTTTT.

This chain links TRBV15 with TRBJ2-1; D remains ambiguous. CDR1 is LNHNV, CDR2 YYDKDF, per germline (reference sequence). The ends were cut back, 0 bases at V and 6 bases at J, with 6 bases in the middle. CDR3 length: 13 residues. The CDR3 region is CATSRDNGNEQFF. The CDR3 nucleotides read TGTGCCACCAGCAGAGATAACGGCAATGAGCAGTTCTTC.

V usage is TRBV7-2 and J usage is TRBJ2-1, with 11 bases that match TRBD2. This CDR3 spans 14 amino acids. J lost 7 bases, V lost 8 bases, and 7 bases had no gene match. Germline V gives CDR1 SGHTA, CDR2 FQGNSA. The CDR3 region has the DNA TGTGCCAGCGTAGCGGGGGGGAGGTGGAATGAGCAGTTCTTC. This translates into CASVAGGRWNEQFF.

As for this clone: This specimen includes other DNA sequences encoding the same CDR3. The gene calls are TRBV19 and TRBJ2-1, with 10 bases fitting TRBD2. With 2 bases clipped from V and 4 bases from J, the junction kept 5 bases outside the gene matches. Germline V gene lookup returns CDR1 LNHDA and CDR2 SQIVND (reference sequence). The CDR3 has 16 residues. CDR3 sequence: CASSISGLAKYNEQFF. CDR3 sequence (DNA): TGTGCCAGTAGTATATCGGGACTAGCGAAATACAATGAGCAGTTCTTC. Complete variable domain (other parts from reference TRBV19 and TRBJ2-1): DGGITQSPKYLFRKEGQNVTLSCEQNLNHDAMYWYRQDPGQGLRLIYYSQIVNDFQKGDIAEGYSVSREKKESFPLTVTSAQKNPTAFYLCASSISGLAKYNEQFFGPGTRLTVL.

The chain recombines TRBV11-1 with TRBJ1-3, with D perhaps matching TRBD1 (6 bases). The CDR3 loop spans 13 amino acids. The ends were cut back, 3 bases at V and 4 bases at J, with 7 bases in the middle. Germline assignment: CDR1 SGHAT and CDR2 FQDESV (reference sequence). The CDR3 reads CASSFDRGNTIYF. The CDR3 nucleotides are TGTGCCAGCAGCTTCGACAGGGGAAACACCATATATTTT.

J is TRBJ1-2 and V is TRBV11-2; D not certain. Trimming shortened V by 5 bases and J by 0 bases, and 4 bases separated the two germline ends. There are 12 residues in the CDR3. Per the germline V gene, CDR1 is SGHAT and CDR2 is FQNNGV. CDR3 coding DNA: TGTGCCAGCAGCCCAACTAACTATGGCTACACCTTC. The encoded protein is CASSPTNYGYTF.

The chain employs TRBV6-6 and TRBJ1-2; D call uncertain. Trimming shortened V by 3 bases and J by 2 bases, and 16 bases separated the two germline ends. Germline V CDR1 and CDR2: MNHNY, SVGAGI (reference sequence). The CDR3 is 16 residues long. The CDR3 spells CASSYRSAEGNYGYTF. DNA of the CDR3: TGTGCCAGCAGTTATAGGTCCGCGGAAGGAAACTATGGCTACACCTTC.

This CDR3 reads CASSERGTQKRNTIYF. The CDR3 DNA sequence: TGTGCCAGCAGTGAAAGGGGGACACAGAAAAGAAACACCATATATTTT. The gene calls are TRBV25-1 and TRBJ1-3; D may be TRBD1 (6 bases). The CDR3 loop spans 16 amino acids. Germline CDR1 MGHDK, CDR2 SYGVNS. V lost 2 bases, J lost 5 bases, and 16 bases lay in between.

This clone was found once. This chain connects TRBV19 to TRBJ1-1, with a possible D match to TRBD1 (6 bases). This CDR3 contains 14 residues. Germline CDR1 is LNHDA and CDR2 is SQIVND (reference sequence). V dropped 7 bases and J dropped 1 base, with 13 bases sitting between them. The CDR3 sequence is CASIDNRANTEAFF. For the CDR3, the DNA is TGTGCCAGTATTGACAACAGGGCGAACACTGAAGCTTTCTTT. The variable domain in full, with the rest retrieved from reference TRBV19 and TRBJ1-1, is DGGITQSPKYLFRKEGQNVTLSCEQNLNHDAMYWYRQDPGQGLRLIYYSQIVNDFQKGDIAEGYSVSREKKESFPLTVTSAQKNPTAFYLCASIDNRANTEAFFGQGTRLTVV.

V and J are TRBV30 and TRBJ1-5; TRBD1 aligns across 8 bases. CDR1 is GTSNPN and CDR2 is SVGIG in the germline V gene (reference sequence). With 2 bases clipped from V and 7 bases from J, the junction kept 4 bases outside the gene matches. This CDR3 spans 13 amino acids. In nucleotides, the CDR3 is TGTGCCTGGAGTCCGACAGGGGACCAGCCCCAGCATTTT. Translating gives CAWSPTGDQPQHF.

In DNA form, the CDR3 reads TGTGCCAGCAGTACGGACTTTGGGGCCAACGTCCTGACTTTC. Translated, it gives CASSTDFGANVLTF. This chain uses TRBV27 with TRBJ2-6; TRBD2 might be the D (5 bases). This CDR3 is built from 14 residues. Germline V lookup: CDR1 MNHEY, CDR2 SMNVEV (reference sequence). Trimming removed 5 bases from V and 3 bases from J, with 8 bases in between.

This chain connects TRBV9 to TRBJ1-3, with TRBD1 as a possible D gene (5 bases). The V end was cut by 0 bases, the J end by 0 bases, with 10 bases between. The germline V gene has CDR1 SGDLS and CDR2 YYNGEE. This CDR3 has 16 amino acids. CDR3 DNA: TGTGCCAGCAGCGTAGCTACGGGGGGCTCTGGAAACACCATATATTTT. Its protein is CASSVATGGSGNTIYF.

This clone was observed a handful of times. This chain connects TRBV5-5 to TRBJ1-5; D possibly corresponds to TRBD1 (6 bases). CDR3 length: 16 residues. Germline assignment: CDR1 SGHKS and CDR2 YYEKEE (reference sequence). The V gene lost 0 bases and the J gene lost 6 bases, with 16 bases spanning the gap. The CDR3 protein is CASSLEAGQWGQPQHF. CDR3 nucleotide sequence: TGTGCCAGCAGCTTGGAGGCCGGACAGTGGGGTCAGCCCCAGCATTTT.

The chain's CDR3 is CASSEVVGKNYGYTF. CDR3 nucleotide sequence: TGTGCCAGCAGTGAAGTAGTAGGGAAAAACTATGGCTACACCTTC. The rearrangement links TRBV6-1 to TRBJ1-2; D ambiguous. Germline CDR1 and CDR2: MNHNS and SASEGT. Trimming took 1 base from V and 2 from J, leaving 11 bases between them. CDR3 size: 15 residues.